This TCR beta chain was captured in a study of radiation and T cells in renal cell carcinoma. Study-level information: Nephrectomy followed 15 Gy stereotactic body radiation by 4 weeks. Whole-study results and caveats: Baseline intratumoral clonotype presence is unknown without pretreatment biopsies. From baseline, blood top tumor clonotypes peaked at 2 weeks post-radiation.

Using immunoSEQ multiplex PCR, the repertoire was profiled, and TCRdb retains in-frame clones only, with some absent. Here the sample spans about 130,000 clones, nearly 90% being singletons. The time point denotes: baseline pretreatment blood. Treatment denoted: 15 Gy SBRT to primary tumor, nephrectomy 4 weeks later. Serial blood draws occurred at baseline and 2 and 4 weeks post-SBRT. A word on this clone: The antigen is not known.

The sample here was blood, taken from a patient whose treatment included radiotherapy and nephrectomy. The receptor comes from a woman aged 50 to 65 with renal cell carcinoma.

The CDR3 DNA sequence: TGTGCCAGCAGCTTAGAAGGACAGGGGAACACTGAAGCTTTCTTT. Its protein is CASSLEGQGNTEAFF. This rearrangement joins TRBV11-2 to TRBJ1-1; 8 nucleotides agree with TRBD1. Germline V gene sequence: CDR1 SGHAT, CDR2 FQNNGV. The junction had 1 base not matched to a gene; V was cut back by 0 bases and J by 1 base. This CDR3 is 15 amino acids long.